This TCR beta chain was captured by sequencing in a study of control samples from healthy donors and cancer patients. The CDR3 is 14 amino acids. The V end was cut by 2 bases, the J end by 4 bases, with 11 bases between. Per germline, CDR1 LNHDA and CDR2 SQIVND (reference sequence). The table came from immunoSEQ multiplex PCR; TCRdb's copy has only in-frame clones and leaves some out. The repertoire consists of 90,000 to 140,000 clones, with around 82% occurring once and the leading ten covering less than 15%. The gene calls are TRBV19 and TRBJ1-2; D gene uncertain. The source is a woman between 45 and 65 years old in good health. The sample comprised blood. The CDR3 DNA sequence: TGTGCCAGTAGTATATCTTGGGGTTCCTATGGCTACACCTTC. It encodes CASSISWGSYGYTF. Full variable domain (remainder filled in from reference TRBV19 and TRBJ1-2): DGGITQSPKYLFRKEGQNVTLSCEQNLNHDAMYWYRQDPGQGLRLIYYSQIVNDFQKGDIAEGYSVSREKKESFPLTVTSAQKNPTAFYLCASSISWGSYGYTFGSGTRLTVV.